This is a list of T cell receptor beta chains from one sample in a study of cytomegalovirus exposure and HLA in healthy donors. This table comes from immunoSEQ multiplex PCR, and its TCRdb copy is limited to in-frame clones, with some not included. The sample has 180,000 or so clones; around 80% are singletons. Sequencing was carried out using PBMCs. The receptors originated from a woman aged 55 to 70 in good health and CMV-seropositive. The CDR3 runs from the conserved cysteine through the conserved F or W. A D gene is named only where the DNA matches it firmly. Where a row states a size, it is once, few, many or the class of an expanded clone; other rows omit it.

>13|TRBD2|TRBV30|-|TRBJ2-5
TGTGCCTGGATGGCGGGAGGGGGCGAGACCCAGTACTTC
CAWMAGGGETQYF
>11|-|TRBV20-1|-|TRBJ2-1
TGCAGTGCTGCTCGGGGGAATGAGCAGTTCTTC
CSAARGNEQFF
>14|TRBD2|TRBV19|-|TRBJ2-2
TGTGCCAGTAGTTTACTAGCGGGGACCGGGGAGCTGTTTTTT
CASSLLAGTGELFF
>15|-|TRBV11-3|-|TRBJ2-3
TGTGCCAGCAGCTTAGATGGGAGGAGTACAGATACGCAGTATTTT
CASSLDGRSTDTQYF
>15|-|TRBV28|-|TRBJ1-5
TGTGCCAGCAGTTTGAGGGTTTTCAGCAATCAGCCCCAGCATTTT
CASSLRVFSNQPQHF
>16|-|TRBV11-2|-|TRBJ1-1
TGTGCCAGCAGCGTCCCCCAGGGGCTATTGAACACTGAAGCTTTCTTT
CASSVPQGLLNTEAFF
>15|-|TRBV7-2|-|TRBJ2-2
TGTGCCAGCAGCTTGGGCAGGGGTAACACCGGGGAGCTGTTTTTT
CASSLGRGNTGELFF
>15|TRBD1|TRBV6-6|-|TRBJ1-2
TGTGCCAGCAGTCCACCCCCATGGCAGGGGGTTGGCTACACCTTC
CASSPPPWQGVGYTF
>16|TRBD1|TRBV6-6|-|TRBJ1-2
TGTGTCAGCAGTGGGGCGGGACAGGGCTCCCGCTATGGCTACACCTTC
CVSSGAGQGSRYGYTF
>13|-|TRBV5-3|-|TRBJ2-3
TGTGCGGGGAGGCGCAGACGCACAGATACGCAGTATTTT
CAGRRRRTDTQYF
>17|-|TRBV5-6|-|TRBJ2-1
TGTGCCAGCAGCTTGGAGGGCCTAGCTTCGGTGGGCAATGAGCAGTTCTTC
CASSLEGLASVGNEQFF
>15|TRBD1|TRBV6-5|-|TRBJ1-5
TGTGCCAGCAGTTACTCGGGGACAGTTAATCAGCCCCAGCATTTT
CASSYSGTVNQPQHF
>17|TRBD2|TRBV5-1|once|TRBJ2-1
TGCGCCAGCAGCCCCCGACTAGCGGGGGGGCGGGACAATGAGCAGTTCTTC
CASSPRLAGGRDNEQFF
>15|-|TRBV9|-|TRBJ1-5
TGTGCCAGCAGCCCAGATCAGGGCTTGGGTTGGCCCCAGCATTTT
CASSPDQGLGWPQHF
>16|TRBD1|TRBV7-2|-|TRBJ2-6
TGTGCCAGCAGCCGGACAGGGGGCTCTGGGGCCAACGGCCTGACTTTC
CASSRTGGSGANGLTF
>11|-|TRBV28|-|TRBJ1-1
TGTGCCAGCAGTTCCCTCACTGAAGCTTTCTTT
CASSSLTEAFF
>14|TRBD1|TRBV27|-|TRBJ2-2
TGTGCCAGCAGTTCACAGGGGGCGAGCGGGGAGCTGTTTTTT
CASSSQGASGELFF
>12|-|TRBV28|few|TRBJ1-3
TGTGCCAGCAGTTTCAGAGGAAACACCATATATTTT
CASSFRGNTIYF
>14|TRBD1|TRBV5-4|-|TRBJ1-6
TGTGCCAGCAGCTTGCAGGGGGAAGCTTCACCCCTCCACTTT
CASSLQGEASPLHF
>13|-|TRBV29-1|once|TRBJ1-1
TGCAGCGTTGAGGCAGGGTCGAACACTGAAGCTTTCTTT
CSVEAGSNTEAFF
>14|-|TRBV6-1|-|TRBJ2-5
TGTGCCAGCAGCGCAGGGCGAATTCAAGAGACCCAGTACTTC
CASSAGRIQETQYF
>14|TRBD1|TRBV6-1|-|TRBJ2-3
TGTGCCAGCACGGGACAGGGGGCGGGAGATACGCAGTATTTT
CASTGQGAGDTQYF
>13|-|TRBV28|-|TRBJ1-1
TGTGCCAGCAGTTTGAGATTGAACACTGAAGCTTTCTTT
CASSLRLNTEAFF
>17|TRBD2|TRBV4-2|-|TRBJ2-3
TGTGCCAGCAGCCAACTAGCGGGGGTAACTAGCACAGATACGCAGTATTTT
CASSQLAGVTSTDTQYF
>15|TRBD2|TRBV4-2|-|TRBJ2-3
TGTGCCAGCAGCCATAGCGGGGGGCAGGGAGATACGCAGTATTTT
CASSHSGGQGDTQYF
>12|-|TRBV28|-|TRBJ2-7
TGTGCCAGCAACGGGGATTATCACGAGCAGTACTTC
CASNGDYHEQYF
>14|TRBD1|TRBV7-9|-|TRBJ2-7
TGTGCCAGCAGCCCCGGGACAGGGGGCTTCGAGCAGTACTTC
CASSPGTGGFEQYF
>14|-|TRBV19|-|TRBJ1-5
TGTGCCAGTAGTATCCCGCAGGGAGGGCAGCCCCAGCATTTT
CASSIPQGGQPQHF
>12|-|TRBV28|-|TRBJ1-1
TGTGCCAGCACCCTCCGGGGATCTGAAGCTTTCTTT
CASTLRGSEAFF
>18|TRBD2|TRBV5-1|few|TRBJ2-3
TGCGCCAGCAGCCTAAAAGGACTAGCGGGAGAAAGGACAGATACGCAGTATTTT
CASSLKGLAGERTDTQYF
>17|TRBD2|TRBV7-9|few|TRBJ2-1
TGTGCCAGCAGCCGCCATAGCGGGATTAGCTCCTACAATGAGCAGTTCTTC
CASSRHSGISSYNEQFF
>12|-|TRBV9|-|TRBJ2-1
TGTGCCAGCAGCACTCACAGCAATGAGCAGTTCTTC
CASSTHSNEQFF
>12|-|TRBV7-3|-|TRBJ1-2
TGTGCCAGCCTCGGGACAAGTCATGGCTACACCTTC
CASLGTSHGYTF
>14|-|TRBV5-6|-|TRBJ2-7
TGTGCCAGCAGCATCCCTACCGGGAAAGAACAGCAGTACTTC
CASSIPTGKEQQYF
>17|-|TRBV28|-|TRBJ1-1
TGTGCCAGCAGTTTATTGGCAGCCGCATGGAGTGGCACTGAAGCTTTCTTT
CASSLLAAAWSGTEAFF
>15|TRBD1|TRBV18|-|TRBJ1-6
TGTGCCAGCTCACCAGGACAGGGGTCGCATTCACCCCTCCACTTT
CASSPGQGSHSPLHF
>14|TRBD1|TRBV30|-|TRBJ1-6
TGTGCCTGGAGTGAAGGAGGGGGCTCTTCACCCCTCCACTTT
CAWSEGGGSSPLHF
>15|-|TRBV7-8|once|TRBJ2-7
TGTGCCAGCAGCTTATTTAGCTTGGGTACCTACGAGCAGTACTTC
CASSLFSLGTYEQYF
>16|-|TRBV27|-|TRBJ1-6
TGTGCCAGCAGTTCCCATAGACAGGTTTCTAATTCACCCCTCCACTTT
CASSSHRQVSNSPLHF
>15|-|TRBV27|few|TRBJ2-7
TGTGCCAGCAGCCTCCGGGCGGGGGCACCCTACGAGCAGTACTTC
CASSLRAGAPYEQYF
>16|TRBD1|TRBV6-6|-|TRBJ2-1
TGTGCCAGCAGGCGACCGACAGGGGGCTTTTGGGATGAGCAGTTCTTC
CASRRPTGGFWDEQFF
>15|TRBD1|TRBV23-1|-|TRBJ1-1
TGCGCCAGCAGTCAAACAGGGGGCTGGAACACTGAAGCTTTCTTT
CASSQTGGWNTEAFF
>18|TRBD2|TRBV7-9|-|TRBJ2-5
TGTGCCAGCAGCAGTGGACTAGCGGGGGTTTTGTCCCCAGAGACCCAGTACTTC
CASSSGLAGVLSPETQYF
>12|-|TRBV28|-|TRBJ1-2
TGTGCCAGCAGTTTGCCGGGGGAGTTAATGACCTTC
CASSLPGELMTF
>13|-|TRBV18|-|TRBJ2-1
TGTGCCAGCTCAGATGGACTGTGGAATGAGCAGTTCTTC
CASSDGLWNEQFF